These 23 T cell receptor beta chains were sequenced from one sample in a study of neurological immune-mediated disorders. TCRdb re-derived calls from the 5' RACE reads in MiXCR, one entry per CDR3 protein. The table includes 70,000 to 95,000 distinct CDR3 sequences, over 10% detected once. Documented time point: longitudinal time-point 2. The source material was PBMCs. Every receptor here comes from a female donor with HTLV-1-associated myelopathy (HAM/TSP).

At least ten counts were recorded for this clonotype. This chain connects TRBV4-1 to TRBJ2-5; no clear D. The germline V and J ends were trimmed by 1 base and 1 base, with 7 bases remaining between them. Germline V gene data show CDR1 as MGHRA and CDR2 as YSYEKL. The CDR3 covers 14 residues. This chain's CDR3 is CASSQGRGQETQYF. The CDR3 DNA sequence: TGCGCCAGCAGCCAAGGAAGAGGCCAAGAGACCCAGTACTTC.

This clonotype was picked up many times. The chain recombines TRBV6-6 with TRBJ2-1; 9 positions agree with TRBD2. The CDR3 consists of 15 residues. V lost 0 bases, J lost 8 bases, and 5 bases stayed unmatched. CDR1 is MNHNY, CDR2 SVGAGI, per germline (reference sequence). CDR3 DNA: TGTGCCAGCAGTTACTCACTAGCGGGTATCGATGAGCAGTTCTTC. Translating it yields CASSYSLAGIDEQFF.

The table lists this clonotype with many counts. The V call is TRBV7-9, the J call TRBJ1-4; 7 bases fit TRBD1. Germline values: CDR1 SEHNR, CDR2 FQNEAQ (reference sequence). This CDR3 has 13 amino acids. V dropped 4 bases and J dropped 12; count of bases not matched to a gene: 8. This CDR3 reads CASSSNRQGELFF. CDR3 DNA sequence: TGTGCCAGCAGCTCCAACCGACAGGGTGAACTGTTTTTT.

Many counts were recorded for this clonotype. The chain has TRBV29-1 and TRBJ2-3; D is possibly TRBD2 (7 bases). The CDR3 has 15 residues. The V and J ends lost 3 bases and 6 bases respectively, with 19 bases between them. Germline V gene sequence: CDR1 SQVTM, CDR2 ANQGSEA. The CDR3 here is CSVDYAGAPRDTQYF. CDR3 bases: TGCAGCGTTGATTATGCGGGGGCCCCTAGGGATACGCAGTATTTT.

The chain is built from TRBV29-1 and TRBJ2-3, with a weak D call TRBD2 (5 bases). V was pared by 3 bases and J by 2 bases, with 9 bases between. The CDR3 sequence is 13 residues long. The germline CDR1 and CDR2 sequences are SQVTM and ANQGSEA. The CDR3 DNA reads TGCAGCGTTGACCCGGGGTTCACAGATACGCAGTATTTT. Amino acid sequence: CSVDPGFTDTQYF.

This clonotype has a count of ten or more. The chain's CDR3 is CASSPEGGRGYTF. The CDR3 DNA reads TGCGCCAGCAGCCCGGAGGGGGGCAGGGGCTACACCTTC. The rearrangement uses TRBV5-1 and TRBJ1-2; D is perhaps TRBD1 (6 bases). The V end lost 4 bases, the J end lost 8 bases, and 15 bases lay between the germline ends. The CDR3 runs to 13 residues. Germline CDR1 is SGHRS and CDR2 is YFSETQ.

Written as DNA, the CDR3 is TGTGCCAGCAGCTTCGGACCGCCCGGGTTCTATGGCTACACCTTC. Protein sequence: CASSFGPPGFYGYTF. The chain recombines TRBV6-1 with TRBJ1-2, with D unresolved. The CDR3 extends over 15 amino acids. The V gene's germline CDR1 is MNHNS and CDR2 SASEGT. Trimming removed 6 bases from V and 4 bases from J, with 18 bases in between.

This clonotype was detected only a few times. The chain combines TRBV5-1 with TRBJ2-3; no reliable D call. The CDR3 is 15 amino acids. The germline gives CDR1 SGHRS, CDR2 YFSETQ. With 3 bases removed from V and 3 bases from J, the gap between germline ends came to 14 bases. CDR3 loop: CASSSILLSTDTQYF. As DNA, the CDR3 is TGCGCCAGCAGCTCCATACTCCTCTCGACAGATACGCAGTATTTT. The full variable domain, its missing parts supplied by reference TRBV5-1 and TRBJ2-3, is KAGVTQTPRYLIKTRGQQVTLSCSPISGHRSVSWYQQTPGQGLQFLFEYFSETQRNKGNFPGRFSGRQFSNSRSEMNVSTLELGDSALYLCASSSILLSTDTQYFGPGTRLTVL.

This clonotype was recorded many times. The V and J genes are TRBV7-9 and TRBJ2-2; 7 bases are a match to TRBD2. CDR1 is SEHNR, CDR2 FQNEAQ, per germline (reference sequence). The CDR3 spans 17 residues. The J segment lost 5 bases and the V segment lost 5 bases, leaving 14 bases of the junction unmatched. The CDR3: CASSPGSGTKITGELFF. For the CDR3, the DNA is TGTGCCAGCAGCCCAGGATCCGGGACTAAAATTACCGGGGAGCTGTTTTTT.

In this sample, this clonotype turned up many times. The chain combines TRBV7-2 with TRBJ2-7; 9 positions match TRBD1. V gave up 4 bases and J gave up 6 bases; unmatched junction bases: 10. Looked up from germline, CDR1 is SGHTA and CDR2 is FQGNSA. The CDR3 sequence is 15 residues long. For the CDR3, the DNA is TGTGCCAGCAGCTCCTCAGGGACAGGGTCCGGCGAGCAGTACTTC. Translating gives CASSSSGTGSGEQYF.

This clonotype was observed many times. The chain combines TRBV11-2 with TRBJ2-4; no definite D call. CDR1 and CDR2 from the germline V gene are SGHAT and FQNNGV. This CDR3 has 14 amino acids. V lost 5 bases to trimming and J lost 1 base, with 9 bases between them. The CDR3 region is CASSPRGAKNIQYF. In DNA, the CDR3 is TGTGCCAGCAGCCCCCGTGGGGCCAAAAACATTCAGTACTTC.

This clonotype was found many times. The rearrangement links TRBV28 to TRBJ1-4, with D maybe TRBD1 (5 bases). In germline, CDR1 is MDHEN, CDR2 SYDVKM. Trimming cost V 2 bases and J 0 bases, with 7 bases left between them. CDR3 length: 15 residues. CDR3 in DNA: TGTGCCAGCAGTTTAATGGGGCCAACTAATGAAAAACTGTTTTTT. Translated: CASSLMGPTNEKLFF.

This clonotype was seen repeatedly, ten times or more. The CDR3 region is CASRDRVDEQFF. The DNA of the CDR3 is TGCGCCAGTCGGGACAGGGTCGATGAGCAGTTCTTC. The V and J genes are TRBV5-1 and TRBJ2-1; the match to TRBD1 covers 9 bases. The V gene's germline CDR1 is SGHRS and CDR2 YFSETQ. V gave up 8 bases and J gave up 8 bases; unmatched junction bases: 5. The CDR3 length is 12 residues.

This clonotype was seen many times. CDR3 sequence reads: CAIRAGPGDEQYF. CDR3 bases: TGTGCCATCAGAGCGGGACCAGGGGACGAGCAGTACTTC. The chain carries TRBV10-3 and TRBJ2-7; a possible D gene is TRBD2 (7 bases). The CDR3 loop spans 13 amino acids. V lost 6 bases and J lost 5, with 14 bases in between. Germline V CDR1 and CDR2: ENHRY, SYGVKD.

The table lists this clonotype with many counts. This rearrangement joins TRBV9 to TRBJ1-2, with 7 bases identical to TRBD1. V was pared by 3 bases and J by 4 bases, with 9 bases of the junction left unmatched. This CDR3 is 15 amino acids long. Germline V lookup: CDR1 SGDLS, CDR2 YYNGEE. The CDR3 DNA reads as TGTGCCAGCAGCGCGCCCTCGACAGGGCTCTATGGCTACACCTTC. Its translation: CASSAPSTGLYGYTF.

This chain connects TRBV28 to TRBJ2-3; no clear D. Per germline, CDR1 MDHEN and CDR2 SYDVKM. The CDR3 has 13 amino acids. Deletions cut 8 bases from V and 0 bases from J, with 9 bases between. The CDR3, as DNA: TGTGCCAGCGGGCAGACTAGCACAGATACGCAGTATTTT. Its protein is CASGQTSTDTQYF.

This clonotype was recorded many times. This chain connects TRBV4-1 to TRBJ1-3; D is ambiguous. Germline V CDR1 and CDR2: MGHRA, YSYEKL. The CDR3 runs 15 residues. V gave up 0 bases and J gave up 2 bases, with 8 bases separating them. The CDR3 nucleotides read TGCGCCAGCAGCCAAGATGGGGTAGCTGGAAACACCATATATTTT. Amino acid sequence: CASSQDGVAGNTIYF.

The chain is built from TRBV20-1 and TRBJ2-3; 8 bases line up with TRBD2. The CDR3 is 15 amino acids. V lost 5 bases and J lost 3; bases outside the gene matches: 10. CDR1 is DFQATT, CDR2 SNEGSKA, per germline (reference sequence). The CDR3 here is CSAGPGGGRTDTQYF. The CDR3, as DNA: TGCAGTGCTGGCCCGGGCGGGGGGCGGACAGATACGCAGTATTTT.

Turning to this clonotype: This may be a read error, as it is one base from a much larger clone. The V and J genes are TRBV20-1 and TRBJ2-1; no clear D. The length of the CDR3 is 13 residues. Germline-derived CDR1 and CDR2 are DFQATT and SNEGSKA (reference sequence). DNA of the CDR3: TGCAGTGCTAGAGATCTCACGTACAATGAGCGGTTCTTC. It encodes CSARDLTYNERFF.

CDR3 sequence reads: CASRDRVGLHEQYF. CDR3 DNA sequence: TGTGCCAGCCGGGACAGGGTCGGGCTCCACGAGCAGTACTTC. This chain links TRBV4-2 with TRBJ2-7; 9 bases line up with TRBD1. V shed 8 bases and J 5 bases; nucleotides not matched to a gene: 10. The CDR3 extends over 14 amino acids. Germline assignment: CDR1 LGHNA and CDR2 YNFKEQ.

This clonotype came up many times. V usage is TRBV7-2 and J usage is TRBJ2-1, with 7 bases that match TRBD2. The CDR3 has 13 residues. V was pared by 9 bases and J by 5 bases, with 7 bases of the junction left unmatched. Germline assignment: CDR1 SGHTA and CDR2 FQGNSA. CDR3 sequence (DNA): TGTGCCAGTGCTAGGCGGGGGAACAATGAGCAGTTCTTC. This codes for CASARRGNNEQFF.

This clonotype was found many times. CDR3 protein: CASSGNNEQFF. The CDR3 DNA is TGCGCCAGCAGCGGGAACAATGAGCAGTTCTTC. The J gene is TRBJ2-1, the V gene TRBV5-1, with D uncertain. In germline, CDR1 is SGHRS, CDR2 YFSETQ. The CDR3 is 11 residues long. V lost 4 bases, J lost 5 bases, and 4 bases lay in between. Full variable domain (rest looked up from reference TRBV5-1 and TRBJ2-1): KAGVTQTPRYLIKTRGQQVTLSCSPISGHRSVSWYQQTPGQGLQFLFEYFSETQRNKGNFPGRFSGRQFSNSRSEMNVSTLELGDSALYLCASSGNNEQFFGPGTRLTVL.

The table lists this clonotype with many counts. The gene calls are TRBV5-1 and TRBJ1-1, with 8 bases lining up with TRBD1. Trimming cost V 0 bases and J 1 base; bases outside gene matches: 2. The length of the CDR3 is 15 residues. The germline V gene has CDR1 SGHRS and CDR2 YFSETQ. CDR3 protein: CASSLVQGGNTEAFF. The CDR3 nucleotides are TGCGCCAGCAGCTTGGTACAGGGGGGGAACACTGAAGCTTTCTTT.